These T cell receptor beta chains were read from a single sample in a study of cytomegalovirus exposure and HLA in healthy donors. Profiled with immunoSEQ multiplex PCR; TCRdb holds only in-frame clones, not every one. The sample yields some 90,000 clones, 81% seen once. The sequenced sample was PBMCs. These receptor sequences come from a man between 40 and 49 years old in good health and CMV-seronegative. CDR3s include the opening cysteine and the closing phenylalanine or tryptophan. D genes are given only for firm matches. The size of a clone is reported for some rows only, either as once, few or many, or as a class for expanded clones.

v_call	d_call	j_call	clone_size	cdr3_nt	cdr3_aa
TRBV28	NA	TRBJ1-1	few	TGTGCCAGCAGTTTTAGTAGGGAGCGGGCGGAAGCTTTCTTT	CASSFSRERAEAFF
TRBV6-6	TRBD1	TRBJ2-1	NA	TGTGCCAGCAGGACAGGGGTGGATGAGCAGTTCTTC	CASRTGVDEQFF
TRBV4-1	NA	TRBJ2-7	once	TGCGCCAGCAGCCAAGTTGAGGACAAAGCCTCCTACGAGCAGTACTTC	CASSQVEDKASYEQYF
TRBV4-3	NA	TRBJ1-4	NA	TGCGCCAGCAGCCAAGAAGACAGGTTTAATGAAAAACTGTTTTTT	CASSQEDRFNEKLFF
TRBV9	TRBD2	TRBJ2-1	NA	TGTGCCAGCAGCGTAGGCTCTAGCGGGGGGGCCACTGAGCAGTTCTTC	CASSVGSSGGATEQFF
TRBV11-3	NA	TRBJ2-7	NA	TGTGCCAGCAGCTTGGGCCCGACTAACTACGAGCAGTACTTC	CASSLGPTNYEQYF
TRBV5-1	NA	TRBJ2-7	NA	TGCGCCAGCAGCTTCGGTAGTCCCCCCTACGAGCAGTACTTC	CASSFGSPPYEQYF
TRBV15	NA	TRBJ1-2	NA	TGTGCCACCAGCAGAGATTTGGCAGAATTTTATGGCTACACCTTC	CATSRDLAEFYGYTF
TRBV27	NA	TRBJ1-5	NA	TGTGCCAACAGTTTTCGGGGGGGCAATCAGCCCCAGCATTTT	CANSFRGGNQPQHF
TRBV5-1	TRBD1	TRBJ1-1	NA	TGCGCCAGCAGCTTCCAAGGACAGGGAGAAGCTTTCTTT	CASSFQGQGEAFF